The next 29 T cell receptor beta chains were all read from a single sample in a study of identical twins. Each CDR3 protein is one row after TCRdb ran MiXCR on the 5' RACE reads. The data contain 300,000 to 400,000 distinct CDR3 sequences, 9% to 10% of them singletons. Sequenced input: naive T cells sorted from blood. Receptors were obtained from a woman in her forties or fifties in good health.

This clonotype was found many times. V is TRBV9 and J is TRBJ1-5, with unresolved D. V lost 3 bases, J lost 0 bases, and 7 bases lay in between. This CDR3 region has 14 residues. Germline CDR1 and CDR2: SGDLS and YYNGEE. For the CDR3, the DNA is TGTGCCAGCAGCGGGTATTATAGCAATCAGCCCCAGCATTTT. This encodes CASSGYYSNQPQHF. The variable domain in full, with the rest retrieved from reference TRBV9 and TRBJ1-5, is DSGVTQTPKHLITATGQRVTLRCSPRSGDLSVYWYQQSLDQGLQFLIQYYNGEERAKGNILERFSAQQFPDLHSELNLSSLELGDSALYFCASSGYYSNQPQHFGDGTRLSIL.

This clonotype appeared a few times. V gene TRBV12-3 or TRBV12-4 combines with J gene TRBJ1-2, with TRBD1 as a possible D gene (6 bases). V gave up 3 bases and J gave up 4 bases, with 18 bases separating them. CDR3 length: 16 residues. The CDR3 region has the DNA TGTGCCAGCAGTTTTCTAGGGGGGCAAGAGCTCTATGGCTACACCTTC. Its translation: CASSFLGGQELYGYTF.

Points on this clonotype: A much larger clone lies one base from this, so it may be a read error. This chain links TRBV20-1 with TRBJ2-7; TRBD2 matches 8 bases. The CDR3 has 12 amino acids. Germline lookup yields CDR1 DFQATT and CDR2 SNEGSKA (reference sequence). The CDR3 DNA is TGCGGTGCTAGAGGAGCGGGAGACGAGCAGTACTTC. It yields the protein CGARGAGDEQYF.

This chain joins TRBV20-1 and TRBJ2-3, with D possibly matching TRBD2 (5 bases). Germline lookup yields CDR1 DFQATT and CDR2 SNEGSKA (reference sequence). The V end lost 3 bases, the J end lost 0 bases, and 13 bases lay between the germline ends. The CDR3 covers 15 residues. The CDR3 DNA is TGCAGTGCTAGGAACACTAGAACCAGCACAGATACGCAGTATTTT. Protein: CSARNTRTSTDTQYF.

The CDR3 coding sequence is TGTGCCAGCAGCGTAGCTGAGGGCCGGGACATTCAGTACTTC. It encodes CASSVAEGRDIQYF. V usage is TRBV9 and J usage is TRBJ2-4, with D possibly matching TRBD2 (5 bases). V gave up 0 bases and J gave up 8 bases, with 12 bases separating them. Looked up from germline, CDR1 is SGDLS and CDR2 is YYNGEE. The CDR3 runs 14 residues.

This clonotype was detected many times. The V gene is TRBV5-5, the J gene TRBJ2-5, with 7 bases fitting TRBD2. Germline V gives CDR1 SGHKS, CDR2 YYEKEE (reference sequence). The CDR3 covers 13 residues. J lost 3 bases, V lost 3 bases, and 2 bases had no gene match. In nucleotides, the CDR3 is TGTGCCAGCAGCTGGACTAGAGAAGAGACCCAGTACTTC. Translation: CASSWTREETQYF.

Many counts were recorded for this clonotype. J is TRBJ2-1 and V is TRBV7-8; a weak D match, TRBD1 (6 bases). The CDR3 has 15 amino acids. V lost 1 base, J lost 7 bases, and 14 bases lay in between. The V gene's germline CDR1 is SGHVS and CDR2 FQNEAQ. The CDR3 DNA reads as TGTGCCAGCAGCTTAGAAAGAATCCAGGGGAATGAGCAGTTCTTC. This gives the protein CASSLERIQGNEQFF.

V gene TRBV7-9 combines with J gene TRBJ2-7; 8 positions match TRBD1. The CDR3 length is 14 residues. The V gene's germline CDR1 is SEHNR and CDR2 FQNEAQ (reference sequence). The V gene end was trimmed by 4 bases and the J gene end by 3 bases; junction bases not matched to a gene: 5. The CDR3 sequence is CASSSTGAVYEQYF. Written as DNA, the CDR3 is TGTGCCAGCAGCTCGACAGGGGCGGTCTACGAGCAGTACTTC.

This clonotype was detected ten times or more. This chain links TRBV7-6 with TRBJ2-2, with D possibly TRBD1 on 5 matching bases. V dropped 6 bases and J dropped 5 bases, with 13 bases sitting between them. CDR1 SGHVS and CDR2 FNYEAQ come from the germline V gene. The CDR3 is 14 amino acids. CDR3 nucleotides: TGTGCCAGCAGTCAAGAACCAGGGACCGGGGAGCTGTTTTTT. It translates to CASSQEPGTGELFF.

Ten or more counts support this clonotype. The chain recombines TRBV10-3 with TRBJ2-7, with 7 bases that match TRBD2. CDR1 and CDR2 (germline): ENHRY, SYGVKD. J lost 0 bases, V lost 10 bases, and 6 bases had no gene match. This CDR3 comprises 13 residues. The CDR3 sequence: CATGGRSSYEQYV. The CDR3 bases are TGTGCCACGGGAGGCCGAAGCTCCTACGAGCAGTACGTC.

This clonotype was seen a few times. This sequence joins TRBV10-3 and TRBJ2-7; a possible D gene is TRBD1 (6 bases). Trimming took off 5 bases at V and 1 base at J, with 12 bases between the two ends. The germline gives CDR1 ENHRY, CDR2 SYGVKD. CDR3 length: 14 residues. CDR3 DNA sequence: TGTGCCATCAGTAAAGACAGGACGTCCTACGAGCAGTACGTC. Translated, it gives CAISKDRTSYEQYV.

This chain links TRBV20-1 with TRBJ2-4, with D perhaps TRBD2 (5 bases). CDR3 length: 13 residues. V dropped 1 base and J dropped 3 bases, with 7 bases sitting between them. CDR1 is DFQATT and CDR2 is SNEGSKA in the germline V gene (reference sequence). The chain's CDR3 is CSARGEIKNIQYF. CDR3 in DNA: TGCAGTGCTAGAGGGGAGATCAAAAACATTCAGTACTTC.

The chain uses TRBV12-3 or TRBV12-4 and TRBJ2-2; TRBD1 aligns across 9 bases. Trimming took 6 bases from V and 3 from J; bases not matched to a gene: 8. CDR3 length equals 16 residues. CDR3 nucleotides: TGTGCCAGCAGCCCCCCCGGGACAGGGTACACCGGGGAGCTGTTTTTT. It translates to CASSPPGTGYTGELFF.

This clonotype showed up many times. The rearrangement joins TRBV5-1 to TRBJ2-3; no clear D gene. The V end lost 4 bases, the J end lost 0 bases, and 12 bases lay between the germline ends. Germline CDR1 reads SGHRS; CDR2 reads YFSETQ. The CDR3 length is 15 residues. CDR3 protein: CASSPRRYSTDTQYF. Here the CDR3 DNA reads TGCGCCAGCAGCCCCCGACGGTATAGCACAGATACGCAGTATTTT.

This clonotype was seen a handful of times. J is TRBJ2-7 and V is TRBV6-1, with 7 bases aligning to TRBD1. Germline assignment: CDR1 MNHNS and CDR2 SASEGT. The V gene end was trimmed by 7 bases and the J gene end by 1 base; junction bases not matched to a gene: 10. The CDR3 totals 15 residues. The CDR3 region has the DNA TGTGCCAGCACTGCGACAGGGACAATTTCCTACGAGCAGTACTTC. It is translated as CASTATGTISYEQYF.

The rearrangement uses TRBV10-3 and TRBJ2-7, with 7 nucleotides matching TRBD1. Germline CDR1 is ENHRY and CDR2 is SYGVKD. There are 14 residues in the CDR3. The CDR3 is CATQEGQNKYEQYF. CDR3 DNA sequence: TGTGCAACACAAGAGGGACAGAACAAATACGAGCAGTACTTC.

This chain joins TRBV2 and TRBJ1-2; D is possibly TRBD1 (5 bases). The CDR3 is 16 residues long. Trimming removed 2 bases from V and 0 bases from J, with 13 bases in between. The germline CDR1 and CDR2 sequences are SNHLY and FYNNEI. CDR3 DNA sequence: TGTGCCAGCAGTGAAATGGAAAGGGACCCTAACTATGGCTACACCTTC. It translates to CASSEMERDPNYGYTF.

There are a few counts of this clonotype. DNA of the CDR3: TGTGCCAGCAGCCGCCGACAGGGGATCTACGAGCAGTACTTC. It encodes CASSRRQGIYEQYF. This sequence joins TRBV7-9 and TRBJ2-7; 8 nucleotides match TRBD1. Germline CDR1 is SEHNR and CDR2 is FQNEAQ (reference sequence). J gave up 3 bases and V 5 bases, and 6 bases lay outside the gene matches. The CDR3 has 14 amino acids. Supplemented by reference TRBV7-9 and TRBJ2-7, the full variable domain reads DTGVSQNPRHKITKRGQNVTFRCDPISEHNRLYWYRQTLGQGPEFLTYFQNEAQLEKSRLLSDRFSAERPKGSFSTLEIQRTEQGDSAMYLCASSRRQGIYEQYFGPGTRLTVT.

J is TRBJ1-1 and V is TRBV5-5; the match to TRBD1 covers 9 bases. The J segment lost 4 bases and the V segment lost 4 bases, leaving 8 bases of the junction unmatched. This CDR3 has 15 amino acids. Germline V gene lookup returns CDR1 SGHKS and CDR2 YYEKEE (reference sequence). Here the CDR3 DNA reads TGTGCCAGCAGCGGGCGGACAGGGGCGGGCACTGAAGCTTTCTTT. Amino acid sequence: CASSGRTGAGTEAFF.

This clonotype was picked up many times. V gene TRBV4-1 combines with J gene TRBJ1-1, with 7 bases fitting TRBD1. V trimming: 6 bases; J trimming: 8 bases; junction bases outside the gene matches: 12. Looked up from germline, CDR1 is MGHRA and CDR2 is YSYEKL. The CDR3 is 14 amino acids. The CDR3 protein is CASRDNGRGKEAFF. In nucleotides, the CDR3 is TGCGCCAGCAGAGACAACGGCAGGGGGAAAGAAGCTTTCTTT.

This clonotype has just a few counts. DNA for the CDR3: TGTGCCAGCAGTGAAGGCTGGGCTGAAGCTTTCTTT. It encodes CASSEGWAEAFF. The chain recombines TRBV2 with TRBJ1-1; no clear D. Trimming took 1 base from V and 6 from J, leaving 6 bases between them. Per the germline V gene, CDR1 is SNHLY and CDR2 is FYNNEI. The length of the CDR3 is 12 residues.

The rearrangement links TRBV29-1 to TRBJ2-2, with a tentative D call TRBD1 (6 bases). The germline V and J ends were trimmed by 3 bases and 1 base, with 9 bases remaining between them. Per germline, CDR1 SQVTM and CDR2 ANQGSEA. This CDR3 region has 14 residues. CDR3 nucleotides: TGCAGCGTTGAGGGCAGGGGGAACACCGGGGAGCTGTTTTTT. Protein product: CSVEGRGNTGELFF.

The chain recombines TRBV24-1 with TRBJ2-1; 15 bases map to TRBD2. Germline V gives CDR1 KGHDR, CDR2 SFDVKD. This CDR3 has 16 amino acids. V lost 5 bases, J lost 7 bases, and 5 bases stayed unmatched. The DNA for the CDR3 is TGTGCCACCAGTGGCAGGGGACTAGCGGGGGGAAATGAGCAGTTCTTC. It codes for CATSGRGLAGGNEQFF.

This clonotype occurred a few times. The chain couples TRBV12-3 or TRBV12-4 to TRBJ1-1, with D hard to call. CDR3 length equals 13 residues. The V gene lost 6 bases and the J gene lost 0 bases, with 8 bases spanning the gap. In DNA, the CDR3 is TGTGCCAGCAGACTTCAAATGAACACTGAAGCTTTCTTT. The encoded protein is CASRLQMNTEAFF.

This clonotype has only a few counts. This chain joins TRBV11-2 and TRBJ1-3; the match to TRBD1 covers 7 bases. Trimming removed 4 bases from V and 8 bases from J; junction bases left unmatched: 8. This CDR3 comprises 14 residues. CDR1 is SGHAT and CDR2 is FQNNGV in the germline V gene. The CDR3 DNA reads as TGTGCCAGCAGCTCGGGACAGAGCGAAGACACCATATATTTT. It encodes CASSSGQSEDTIYF.

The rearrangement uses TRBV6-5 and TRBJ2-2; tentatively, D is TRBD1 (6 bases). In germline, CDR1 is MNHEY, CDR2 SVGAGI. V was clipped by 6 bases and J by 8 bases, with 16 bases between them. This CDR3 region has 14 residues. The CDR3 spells CASSPTGLAGELFF. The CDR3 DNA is TGTGCCAGCAGCCCTACAGGGCTGGCTGGGGAGCTGTTTTTT.

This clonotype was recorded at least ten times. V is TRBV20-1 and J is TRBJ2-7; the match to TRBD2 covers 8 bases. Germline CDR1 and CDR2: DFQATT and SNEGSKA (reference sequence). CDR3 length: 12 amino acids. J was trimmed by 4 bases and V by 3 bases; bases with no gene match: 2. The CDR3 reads CSASGRDYEQYV. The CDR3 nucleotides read TGCAGTGCTAGCGGGAGGGATTACGAGCAGTACGTC.

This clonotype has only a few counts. The DNA of the CDR3 is TGCGCCAGCAGCTTGGGACCAGGGGGCACAGATACGCAGTATTTT. Its protein product is CASSLGPGGTDTQYF. V and J are TRBV5-1 and TRBJ2-3; a possible D gene is TRBD1 (6 bases). V lost 0 bases and J lost 1, with 9 bases in between. CDR1 and CDR2 (germline): SGHRS, YFSETQ. The CDR3 extends over 15 amino acids.

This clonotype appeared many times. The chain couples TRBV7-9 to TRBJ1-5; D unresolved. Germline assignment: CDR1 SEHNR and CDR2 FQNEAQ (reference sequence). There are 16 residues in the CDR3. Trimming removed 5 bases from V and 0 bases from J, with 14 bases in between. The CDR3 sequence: CASSPLGEGSNQPQHF. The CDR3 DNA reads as TGTGCCAGCAGCCCTCTTGGGGAAGGTAGCAATCAGCCCCAGCATTTT.